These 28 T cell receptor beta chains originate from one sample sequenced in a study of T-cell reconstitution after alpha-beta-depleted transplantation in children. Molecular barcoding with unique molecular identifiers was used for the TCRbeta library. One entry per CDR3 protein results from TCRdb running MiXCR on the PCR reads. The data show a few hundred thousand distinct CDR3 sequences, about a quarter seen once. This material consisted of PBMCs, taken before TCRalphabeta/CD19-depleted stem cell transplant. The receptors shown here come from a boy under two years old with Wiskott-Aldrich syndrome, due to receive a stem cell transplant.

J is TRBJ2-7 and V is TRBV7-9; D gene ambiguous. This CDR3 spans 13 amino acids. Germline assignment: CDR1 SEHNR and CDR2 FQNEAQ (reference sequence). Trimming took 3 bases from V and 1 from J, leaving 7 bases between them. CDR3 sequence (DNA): TGTGCCAGCAGCTTCGCCCAGTCCTACGAGCAGTACTTC. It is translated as CASSFAQSYEQYF.

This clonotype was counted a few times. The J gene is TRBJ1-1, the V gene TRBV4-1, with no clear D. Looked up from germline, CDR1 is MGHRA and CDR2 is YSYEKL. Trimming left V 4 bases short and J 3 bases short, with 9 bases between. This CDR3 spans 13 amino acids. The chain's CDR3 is CASSPRRDTEAFF. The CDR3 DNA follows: TGCGCCAGCAGCCCCCGGAGGGACACTGAAGCTTTCTTT.

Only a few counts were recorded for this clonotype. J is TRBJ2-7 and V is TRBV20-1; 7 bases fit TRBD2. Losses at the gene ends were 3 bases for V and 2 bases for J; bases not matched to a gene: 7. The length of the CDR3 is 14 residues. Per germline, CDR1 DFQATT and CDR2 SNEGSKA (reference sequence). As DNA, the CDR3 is TGCAGTGCTAGCCCCGGCGGGAGTACCTACGAGCAGTACTTC. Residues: CSASPGGSTYEQYF.

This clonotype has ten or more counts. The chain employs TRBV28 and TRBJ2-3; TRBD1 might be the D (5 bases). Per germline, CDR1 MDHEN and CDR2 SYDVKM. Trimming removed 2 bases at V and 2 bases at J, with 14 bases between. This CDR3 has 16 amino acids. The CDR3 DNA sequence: TGTGCCAGCAGTTTAGTAGGGGTTGGAGACACAGATACGCAGTATTTT. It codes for CASSLVGVGDTDTQYF. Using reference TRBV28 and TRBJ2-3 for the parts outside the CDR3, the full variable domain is DVKVTQSSRYLVKRTGEKVFLECVQDMDHENMFWYRQDPGLGLRLIYFSYDVKMKEKGDIPEGYSVSREKKERFSLILESASTNQTSMYLCASSLVGVGDTDTQYFGPGTRLTVL.

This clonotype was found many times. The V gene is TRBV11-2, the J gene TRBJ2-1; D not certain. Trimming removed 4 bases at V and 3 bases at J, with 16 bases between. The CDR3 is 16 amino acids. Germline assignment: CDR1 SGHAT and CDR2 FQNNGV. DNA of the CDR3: TGTGCCAGCAGCTCCGGTCAAGCGACAAACTACAATGAGCAGTTCTTC. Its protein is CASSSGQATNYNEQFF.

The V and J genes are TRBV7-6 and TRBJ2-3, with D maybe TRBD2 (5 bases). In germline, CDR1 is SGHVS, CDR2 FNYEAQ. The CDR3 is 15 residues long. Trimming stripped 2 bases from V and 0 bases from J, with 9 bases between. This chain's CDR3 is CASSLIPSSTDTQYF. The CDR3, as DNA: TGTGCCAGCAGCTTAATTCCTAGCAGCACAGATACGCAGTATTTT.

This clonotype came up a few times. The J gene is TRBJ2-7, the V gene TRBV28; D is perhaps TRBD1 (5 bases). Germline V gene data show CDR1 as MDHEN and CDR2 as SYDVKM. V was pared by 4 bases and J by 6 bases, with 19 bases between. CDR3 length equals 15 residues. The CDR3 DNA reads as TGTGCCAGCAGTTACAGGAGTACCGGTTCTCGCGAGCAGTACTTC. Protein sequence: CASSYRSTGSREQYF.

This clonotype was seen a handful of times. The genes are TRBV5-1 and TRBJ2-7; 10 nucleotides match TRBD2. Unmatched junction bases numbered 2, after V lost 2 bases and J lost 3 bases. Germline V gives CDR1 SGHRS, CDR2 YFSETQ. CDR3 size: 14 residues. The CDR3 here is CASSFTSGNYEQYF. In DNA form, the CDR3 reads TGCGCCAGCAGCTTTACTAGCGGGAACTACGAGCAGTACTTC.

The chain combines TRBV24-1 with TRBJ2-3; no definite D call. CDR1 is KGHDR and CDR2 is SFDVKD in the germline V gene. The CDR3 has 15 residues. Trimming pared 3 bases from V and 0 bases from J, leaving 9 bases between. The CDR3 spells CATSDRAASTDTQYF. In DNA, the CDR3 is TGTGCCACCAGTGATAGGGCGGCTAGCACAGATACGCAGTATTTT.

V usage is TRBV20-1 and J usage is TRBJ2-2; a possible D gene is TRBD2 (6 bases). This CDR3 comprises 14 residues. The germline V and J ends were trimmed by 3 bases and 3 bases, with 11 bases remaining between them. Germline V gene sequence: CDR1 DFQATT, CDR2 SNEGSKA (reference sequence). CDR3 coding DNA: TGCAGTGCTAGTCGGCGGGACCACACCGGGGAGCTGTTTTTT. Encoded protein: CSASRRDHTGELFF.

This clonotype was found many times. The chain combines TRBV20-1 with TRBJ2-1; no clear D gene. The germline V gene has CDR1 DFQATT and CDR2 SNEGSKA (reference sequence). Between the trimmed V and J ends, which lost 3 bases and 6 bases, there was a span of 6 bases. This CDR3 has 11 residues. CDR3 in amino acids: CSASGRNEQFF. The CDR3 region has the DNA TGCAGTGCTAGTGGCCGCAATGAGCAGTTCTTC.

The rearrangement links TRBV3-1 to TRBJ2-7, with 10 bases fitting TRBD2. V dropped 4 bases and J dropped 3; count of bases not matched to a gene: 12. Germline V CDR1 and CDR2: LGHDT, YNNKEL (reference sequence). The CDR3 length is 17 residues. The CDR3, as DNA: TGTGCCAGCAGCCTAAGGGCTAGCGGGAGCTTCGGCTACGAGCAGTACTTC. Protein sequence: CASSLRASGSFGYEQYF.

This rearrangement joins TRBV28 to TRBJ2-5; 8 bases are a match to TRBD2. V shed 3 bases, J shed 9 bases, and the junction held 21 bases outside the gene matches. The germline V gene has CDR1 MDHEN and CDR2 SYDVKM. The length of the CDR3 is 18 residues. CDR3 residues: CASSFSRGAGERLGPQYF. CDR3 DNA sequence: TGTGCCAGCAGTTTTTCACGGGGAGCGGGAGAGAGGCTGGGGCCCCAGTACTTC.

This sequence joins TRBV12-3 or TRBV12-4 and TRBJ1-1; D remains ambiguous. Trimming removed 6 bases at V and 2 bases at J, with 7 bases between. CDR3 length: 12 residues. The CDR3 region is CASSMTNTEAFF. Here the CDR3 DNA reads TGTGCCAGCAGCATGACCAACACTGAAGCTTTCTTT.

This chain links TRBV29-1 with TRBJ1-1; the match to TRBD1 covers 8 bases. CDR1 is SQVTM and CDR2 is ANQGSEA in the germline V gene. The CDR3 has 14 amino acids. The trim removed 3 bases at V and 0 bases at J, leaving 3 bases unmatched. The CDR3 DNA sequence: TGCAGCGTTGACAGGGACAGGATGAACACTGAAGCTTTCTTT. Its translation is CSVDRDRMNTEAFF.

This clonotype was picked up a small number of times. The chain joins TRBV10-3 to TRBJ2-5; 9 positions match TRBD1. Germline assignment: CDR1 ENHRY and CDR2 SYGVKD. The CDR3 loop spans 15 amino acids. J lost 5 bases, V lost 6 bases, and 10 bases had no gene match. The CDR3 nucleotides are TGTGCCATCAGACCTACCGACAGGGGGGAGGAGACCCAGTACTTC. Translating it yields CAIRPTDRGEETQYF.

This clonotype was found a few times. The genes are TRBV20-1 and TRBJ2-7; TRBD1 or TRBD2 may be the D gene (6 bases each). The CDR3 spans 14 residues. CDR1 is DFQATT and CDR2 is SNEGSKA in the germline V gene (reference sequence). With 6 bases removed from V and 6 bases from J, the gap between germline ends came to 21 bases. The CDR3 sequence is CSAIGGLTLSEQYF. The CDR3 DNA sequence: TGCAGTGCGATAGGGGGGCTAACCCTCTCCGAGCAGTACTTC.

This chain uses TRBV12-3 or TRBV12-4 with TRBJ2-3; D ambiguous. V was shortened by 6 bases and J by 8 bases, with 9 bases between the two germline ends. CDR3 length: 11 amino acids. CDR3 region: CASSSKATQYF. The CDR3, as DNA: TGTGCCAGCAGCTCGAAAGCTACGCAGTATTTT.

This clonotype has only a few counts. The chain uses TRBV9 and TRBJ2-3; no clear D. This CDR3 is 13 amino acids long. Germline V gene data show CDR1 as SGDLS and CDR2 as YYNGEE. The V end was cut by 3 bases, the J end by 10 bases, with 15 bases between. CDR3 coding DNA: TGTGCCAGCAGCGACGGGCCGGGTCGTGCGCAGTATTTT. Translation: CASSDGPGRAQYF.

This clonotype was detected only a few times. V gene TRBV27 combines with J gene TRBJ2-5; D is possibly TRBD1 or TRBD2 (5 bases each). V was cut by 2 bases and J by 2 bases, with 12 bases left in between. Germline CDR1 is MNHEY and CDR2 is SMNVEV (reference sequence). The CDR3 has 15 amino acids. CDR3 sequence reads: CASSLRDGLQETQYF. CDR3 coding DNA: TGTGCCAGCAGTTTAAGGGACGGCCTGCAAGAGACCCAGTACTTC.

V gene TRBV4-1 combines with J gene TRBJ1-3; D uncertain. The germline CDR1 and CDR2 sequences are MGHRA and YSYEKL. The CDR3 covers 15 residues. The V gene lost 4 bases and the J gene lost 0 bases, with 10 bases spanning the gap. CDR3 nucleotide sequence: TGCGCCAGCAGCCCAGGACCGTCCTCTGGAAACACCATATATTTT. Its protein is CASSPGPSSGNTIYF.

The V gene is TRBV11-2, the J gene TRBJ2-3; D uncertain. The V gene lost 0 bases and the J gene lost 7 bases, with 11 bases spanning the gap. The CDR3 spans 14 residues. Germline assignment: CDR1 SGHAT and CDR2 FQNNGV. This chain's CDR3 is CASSLDIQTNTQYF. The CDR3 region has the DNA TGTGCCAGCAGCTTAGATATCCAGACCAATACGCAGTATTTT.

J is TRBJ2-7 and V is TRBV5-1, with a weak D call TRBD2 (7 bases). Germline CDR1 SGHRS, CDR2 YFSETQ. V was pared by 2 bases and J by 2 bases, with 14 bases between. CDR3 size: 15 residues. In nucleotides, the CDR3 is TGCGCCAGCAGCTTTTTGGGGGGGCCCACCTACGAGCAGTACTTC. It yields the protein CASSFLGGPTYEQYF.

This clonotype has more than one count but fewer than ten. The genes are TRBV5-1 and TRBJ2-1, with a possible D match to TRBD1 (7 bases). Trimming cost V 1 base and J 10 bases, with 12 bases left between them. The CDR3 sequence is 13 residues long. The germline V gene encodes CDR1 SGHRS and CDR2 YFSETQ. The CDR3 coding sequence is TGCGCCAGCAGCTTGAACAGGGGACTGGAGCAGTTCTTC. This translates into CASSLNRGLEQFF.

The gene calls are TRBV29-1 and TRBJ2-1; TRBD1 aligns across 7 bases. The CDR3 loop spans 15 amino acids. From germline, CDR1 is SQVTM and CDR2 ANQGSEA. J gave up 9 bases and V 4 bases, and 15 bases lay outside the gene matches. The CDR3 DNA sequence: TGCAGCGTTGGACGTAGACAGGGCTCCGGTGGTGAGCAGTTCTTC. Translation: CSVGRRQGSGGEQFF.

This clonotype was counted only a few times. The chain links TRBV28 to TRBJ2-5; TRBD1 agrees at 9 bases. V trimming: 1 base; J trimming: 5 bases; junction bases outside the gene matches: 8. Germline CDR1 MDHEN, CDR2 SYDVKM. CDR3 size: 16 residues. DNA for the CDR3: TGTGCCAGCAGTTTATCCCAACAGGGGGCGCGGGAGACCCAGTACTTC. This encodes CASSLSQQGARETQYF.

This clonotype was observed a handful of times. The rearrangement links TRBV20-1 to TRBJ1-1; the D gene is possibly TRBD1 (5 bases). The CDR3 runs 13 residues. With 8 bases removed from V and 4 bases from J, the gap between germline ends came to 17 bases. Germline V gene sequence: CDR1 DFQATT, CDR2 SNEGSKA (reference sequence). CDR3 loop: CSKYPLGTTEAFF. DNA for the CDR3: TGCAGTAAATATCCTTTAGGGACCACTGAAGCTTTCTTT.

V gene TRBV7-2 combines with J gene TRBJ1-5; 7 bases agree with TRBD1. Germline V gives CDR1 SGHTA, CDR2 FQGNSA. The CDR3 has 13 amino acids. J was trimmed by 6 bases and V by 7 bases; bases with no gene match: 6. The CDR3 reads CASNLGGSQPQHF. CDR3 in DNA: TGTGCCAGCAACCTAGGGGGCAGTCAGCCCCAGCATTTT.